Below, 16 T cell receptor beta chains from the same sample are listed, as sequenced in a study of T cell responses to AZD1222 COVID-19 vaccine. The repertoire was sequenced with immunoSEQ multiplex PCR; TCRdb's copy has only in-frame clones and lacks some. The sample consists of roughly 170,000 clones, around 94% of them appearing once. The material was peripheral blood, obtained 28 days after the second AZD1222 dose. The receptors stem from an adult who received the AZD1222 COVID-19 vaccine.

The rearrangement uses TRBV27 and TRBJ2-7, with TRBD2 identical over 10 bases. CDR1 is MNHEY, CDR2 SMNVEV, per germline (reference sequence). The CDR3 runs 17 residues. The J segment lost 5 bases and the V segment lost 6 bases, leaving 16 bases of the junction unmatched. The chain's CDR3 is CASRRSGTSAISDEQYF. The DNA for the CDR3 is TGTGCCAGCAGGCGATCCGGGACTAGCGCTATCTCGGACGAGCAGTACTTC.

The chain combines TRBV18 with TRBJ1-2, with D perhaps matching TRBD1 (6 bases). CDR3 length equals 14 residues. Germline V CDR1 and CDR2: KGHSH, LQKENI. V was cut by 0 bases and J by 7 bases, with 12 bases left in between. CDR3 sequence reads: CASSPPYGGSGYTF. CDR3 coding DNA: TGTGCCAGCTCACCACCATATGGGGGCAGTGGCTACACCTTC.

This rearrangement joins TRBV6-6 to TRBJ1-2, with D possibly being TRBD1 (5 bases). Trimming stripped 5 bases from V and 8 bases from J, with 12 bases between. The CDR3 runs 12 residues. The V gene's germline CDR1 is MNHNY and CDR2 SVGAGI (reference sequence). The DNA for the CDR3 is TGTGCCAGCAGTCCTTCAGGGAGCGGCTACACCTTC. Translated, it gives CASSPSGSGYTF.

The rearrangement joins TRBV9 to TRBJ2-1; D is uncertain. The CDR3 spans 14 residues. Germline CDR1 reads SGDLS; CDR2 reads YYNGEE. V was trimmed by 8 bases and J by 6 bases, leaving 18 bases between them. In DNA form, the CDR3 reads TGTGCCAGTTCCCCTATCTCCGCGGTCAATGAGCAGTTCTTC. Translating gives CASSPISAVNEQFF. The whole variable domain, remainder taken from reference TRBV9 and TRBJ2-1, is DSGVTQTPKHLITATGQRVTLRCSPRSGDLSVYWYQQSLDQGLQFLIQYYNGEERAKGNILERFSAQQFPDLHSELNLSSLELGDSALYFCASSPISAVNEQFFGPGTRLTVL.

The V gene is TRBV11-3, the J gene TRBJ1-4; possible D gene TRBD1, 6 bases. Trimming pared 1 base from V and 8 bases from J, leaving 8 bases between. This CDR3 region has 13 residues. CDR1 is SGHNT, CDR2 YENEEA, per germline. The CDR3 DNA reads as TGTGCCAGCAGCTTAGCAGGGGAGGAAAAACTGTTTTTT. This sequence encodes CASSLAGEEKLFF.

The V and J genes are TRBV19 and TRBJ1-3; D is uncertain. Germline V gene sequence: CDR1 LNHDA, CDR2 SQIVND (reference sequence). This CDR3 comprises 19 residues. Trimming shortened V by 7 bases and J by 0 bases, and 25 bases separated the two germline ends. The CDR3 loop is CASTPLKTTARISGNTIYF. DNA of the CDR3: TGTGCCAGTACCCCCCTCAAAACGACCGCTAGAATCTCTGGAAACACCATATATTTT.

The V gene is TRBV27, the J gene TRBJ1-5; TRBD1 might be the D (5 bases). V was pared by 8 bases and J by 5 bases, with 16 bases between. The CDR3 spans 14 residues. The germline CDR1 and CDR2 sequences are MNHEY and SMNVEV (reference sequence). The CDR3 sequence is CASSFSSRDQPQHF. The CDR3 DNA is TGTGCCAGCTCCTTCTCGAGCAGGGATCAGCCCCAGCATTTT.

The chain employs TRBV29-1 and TRBJ1-2; 8 bases align to TRBD1. The junction had 10 bases not matched to a gene; V was cut back by 6 bases and J by 1 base. CDR1 and CDR2 from the germline V gene are SQVTM and ANQGSEA. The CDR3 is 15 amino acids. The CDR3 loop is CSVGGDRRNNYGYTF. Written as DNA, the CDR3 is TGCAGCGTGGGGGGGGACAGGAGGAATAACTATGGCTACACCTTC.

This clone has a single count. This chain connects TRBV7-2 to TRBJ2-5; possibly TRBD1 for D (6 bases). This CDR3 region has 15 residues. Germline CDR1 SGHTA, CDR2 FQGNSA. The V gene lost 3 bases and the J gene lost 4 bases, with 15 bases spanning the gap. Here the CDR3 reads CASSFPAGDSETQYF. CDR3 DNA: TGTGCCAGCAGCTTCCCAGCAGGGGATTCAGAGACCCAGTACTTC.

This clone was found a few times. V is TRBV19 and J is TRBJ1-5; D remains ambiguous. Germline assignment: CDR1 LNHDA and CDR2 SQIVND (reference sequence). The V end lost 8 bases, the J end lost 6 bases, and 14 bases lay between the germline ends. CDR3 size: 13 residues. The CDR3 nucleotides read TGTGCCAGTGGAGCTGCGCGGCTTCAGCCCCAGCATTTT. Its protein product is CASGAARLQPQHF.

The V gene is TRBV7-2, the J gene TRBJ1-3; perhaps TRBD1 as D (6 bases). Germline CDR1 SGHTA, CDR2 FQGNSA. The V end was cut by 5 bases, the J end by 0 bases, with 20 bases between. This CDR3 comprises 18 residues. The CDR3 DNA follows: TGTGCCAGCAGCCCATGGACAGCAGCAAAACTCTCTGGAAACACCATATATTTT. This gives the protein CASSPWTAAKLSGNTIYF.

The V and J genes are TRBV2 and TRBJ1-2, with D maybe TRBD1 (5 bases). CDR1 is SNHLY, CDR2 FYNNEI, per germline. The ends were cut back, 5 bases at V and 8 bases at J, with 12 bases in the middle. The CDR3 has 12 amino acids. CDR3 bases: TGTGCCAGCAGTTCACAGGCGGGGGGCTACACCTTC. Translation: CASSSQAGGYTF.

V usage is TRBV19 and J usage is TRBJ2-7; 7 bases are shared with TRBD1. V was pared by 5 bases and J by 3 bases, with 13 bases of the junction left unmatched. The CDR3 is 16 amino acids. The germline V gene encodes CDR1 LNHDA and CDR2 SQIVND (reference sequence). CDR3 coding DNA: TGTGCCAGTAGTCCCGACTGGGACCAGGGGGTCTACGAGCAGTACTTC. It codes for CASSPDWDQGVYEQYF.

This clone was picked up a small number of times. The CDR3 loop is CSVVAGAQYGYTF. The CDR3 region has the DNA TGCAGCGTTGTCGCAGGGGCTCAATATGGCTACACCTTC. The chain combines TRBV29-1 with TRBJ1-2; D possibly corresponds to TRBD1 (6 bases). The V end was cut by 4 bases, the J end by 5 bases, with 14 bases between. The CDR3 totals 13 residues. Germline assignment: CDR1 SQVTM and CDR2 ANQGSEA.

The V call is TRBV28, the J call TRBJ1-5, with unresolved D. The CDR3 covers 11 residues. CDR1 and CDR2 (germline): MDHEN, SYDVKM. Trimming stripped 2 bases from V and 9 bases from J, with 5 bases between. CDR3 sequence (DNA): TGTGCCAGCAGTTTACAAGGGCCCCAGCATTTT. Protein product: CASSLQGPQHF.

The chain uses TRBV5-5 and TRBJ2-3; D gene uncertain. Germline CDR1 and CDR2: SGHKS and YYEKEE (reference sequence). This CDR3 comprises 14 residues. V was pared by 4 bases and J by 2 bases, with 11 bases between. This CDR3 is CASSRRSSTDTQYF. In DNA, the CDR3 is TGTGCCAGCAGCCGCCGGAGCTCCACAGATACGCAGTATTTT.